The 30 T cell receptor beta chains given below trace back to one sample, sequenced in a study of blood T cell repertoires in COVID-19. Here immunoSEQ multiplex PCR was the method, and the copy in TCRdb shows in-frame clones only, minus some. The repertoire holds about 120,000 clones, around 87% seen once, with 30% in the top ten. The source material was peripheral blood. Source of these receptors: a woman aged 70 to 79 with acute or convalescent COVID-19.

V is TRBV3-1 (or the pseudogene TRBV3-2) and J is TRBJ1-3; possible D gene TRBD1, 5 bases. The CDR3 is 16 amino acids. Trimming took 1 base from V and 6 from J, leaving 16 bases between them. Looked up from germline, CDR1 is LGHDT and CDR2 is YNNKEL (reference sequence). CDR3 nucleotide sequence: TGTGCCAGCAGCCAAGGATCAGGGTATAAGGAAAACACCATATATTTT. Protein product: CASSQGSGYKENTIYF.

The chain couples TRBV27 to TRBJ1-6; maybe TRBD1 (6 bases). Deletions cut 6 bases from V and 7 bases from J, with 10 bases between. Per germline, CDR1 MNHEY and CDR2 SMNVEV (reference sequence). CDR3 size: 13 residues. CDR3 DNA: TGTGCCAGCAGAGGGGGGGGAAATTCACCCCTCCACTTT. Protein: CASRGGGNSPLHF.

This clone was observed once. For the CDR3, the DNA is TGCAGCGTTGAAGACCCGGGACAGGGGATCAATGAGCAGTTCTTC. As protein: CSVEDPGQGINEQFF. The chain couples TRBV29-1 to TRBJ2-1; 10 positions agree with TRBD1. Per germline, CDR1 SQVTM and CDR2 ANQGSEA. Unmatched junction bases numbered 5, after V lost 0 bases and J lost 6 bases. CDR3 length equals 15 residues.

This chain connects TRBV5-1 to TRBJ1-2; weak D call: TRBD1 (6 bases). The ends were cut back, 4 bases at V and 9 bases at J, with 19 bases in the middle. The germline gives CDR1 SGHRS, CDR2 YFSETQ. This CDR3 has 14 residues. CDR3: CASSPTQGFTSYTF. CDR3 coding DNA: TGCGCCAGCAGCCCAACACAGGGCTTTACAAGCTACACCTTC.

With respect to this clone: The same CDR3 can be traced to other DNA sequences in this sample. The J gene is TRBJ1-4, the V gene TRBV4-1, with 9 bases aligning to TRBD1. CDR3 length: 15 residues. V lost 3 bases, J lost 7 bases, and 6 bases stayed unmatched. Germline V CDR1 and CDR2: MGHRA, YSYEKL. For the CDR3, the DNA is TGCGCCAGCAGCCAGGCCGGGACAGGGTTTGAAAAACTGTTTTTT. Its translation: CASSQAGTGFEKLFF.

The CDR3 spells CASSVGGAGVTEAFF. The CDR3 DNA reads as TGTGCCAGCAGCGTAGGAGGTGCAGGGGTCACTGAAGCTTTCTTT. V usage is TRBV9 and J usage is TRBJ1-1; D perhaps matches TRBD1 (6 bases). This CDR3 is built from 15 residues. CDR1 and CDR2 (germline): SGDLS, YYNGEE. Trimming shortened V by 0 bases and J by 4 bases, and 13 bases separated the two germline ends.

V is TRBV5-1 and J is TRBJ1-3; 9 bases are shared with TRBD1. The V segment lost 3 bases and the J segment 2 bases; nucleotides outside the gene matches: 6. CDR3 length equals 16 residues. Germline CDR1 SGHRS, CDR2 YFSETQ. The CDR3 DNA reads as TGCGCCAGCAGCTGGACAGGGGTCGGGGCTGGAAACACCATATATTTT. Encoded protein: CASSWTGVGAGNTIYF.

This clone was seen a handful of times. The chain combines TRBV13 with TRBJ1-3; D call uncertain. Between the trimmed V and J ends, which lost 5 bases and 0 bases, there was a span of 11 bases. The CDR3 contains 15 residues. CDR1 and CDR2 (germline): PRHDT, FYEKMQ (reference sequence). The CDR3 DNA follows: TGTGCCAGCAGCCTCCGGGTGAGCTCTGGAAACACCATATATTTT. This sequence encodes CASSLRVSSGNTIYF. The variable domain in full, with the rest retrieved from reference TRBV13 and TRBJ1-3, is AAGVIQSPRHLIKEKRETATLKCYPIPRHDTVYWYQQGPGQDPQFLISFYEKMQSDKGSIPDRFSAQQFSDYHSELNMSSLELGDSALYFCASSLRVSSGNTIYFGEGSWLTVV.

The count of this clone is one. This chain uses TRBV9 with TRBJ2-7; 13 bases fit TRBD2. This CDR3 region has 16 residues. Germline CDR1 and CDR2: SGDLS and YYNGEE. Unmatched junction bases numbered 5, after V lost 3 bases and J lost 2 bases. The CDR3 nucleotides are TGTGCCAGCAGCGCCTCCGGGACTAGCGGGGCCTACGAGCAGTACTTC. This gives the protein CASSASGTSGAYEQYF. The full variable domain, in which reference TRBV9 and TRBJ2-7 provide the parts outside the CDR3, is DSGVTQTPKHLITATGQRVTLRCSPRSGDLSVYWYQQSLDQGLQFLIQYYNGEERAKGNILERFSAQQFPDLHSELNLSSLELGDSALYFCASSASGTSGAYEQYFGPGTRLTVT.

The chain links TRBV19 to TRBJ2-3; perhaps TRBD1 as D (6 bases). CDR3 length: 16 amino acids. Trimming shortened V by 9 bases and J by 1 base, and 20 bases separated the two germline ends. The germline V gene encodes CDR1 LNHDA and CDR2 SQIVND (reference sequence). CDR3 DNA: TGTGCCAGCTCAGGGGCCCTTTACTCCCGCACAGATACGCAGTATTTT. Amino acids: CASSGALYSRTDTQYF. Full variable domain (outside the CDR3, taken from reference TRBV19 and TRBJ2-3): DGGITQSPKYLFRKEGQNVTLSCEQNLNHDAMYWYRQDPGQGLRLIYYSQIVNDFQKGDIAEGYSVSREKKESFPLTVTSAQKNPTAFYLCASSGALYSRTDTQYFGPGTRLTVL.

The CDR3 sequence: CATHRGNSPLHF. CDR3 DNA sequence: TGTGCCACCCACAGGGGGAATTCACCCCTCCACTTT. The chain couples TRBV6-5 to TRBJ1-6, with TRBD1 matching 8 bases. Looked up from germline, CDR1 is MNHEY and CDR2 is SVGAGI. This CDR3 contains 12 residues. Trimming at V came to 10 bases and at J to 7 bases, leaving 3 bases not matched to a gene.

CDR3 residues: CASSGTGGHGYTF. The CDR3, as DNA: TGTGCCAGTAGTGGGACAGGTGGCCATGGCTACACCTTC. The J gene is TRBJ1-2, the V gene TRBV19; the match to TRBD1 covers 8 bases. V lost 5 bases to trimming and J lost 6 bases; unmatched junction nucleotides: 5. The CDR3 covers 13 residues. Germline values: CDR1 LNHDA, CDR2 SQIVND (reference sequence).

The chain recombines TRBV2 with TRBJ1-5, with 11 positions matching TRBD1. The V segment lost 6 bases and the J segment 2 bases; nucleotides outside the gene matches: 0. The CDR3 loop spans 14 amino acids. Germline CDR1 SNHLY, CDR2 FYNNEI. CDR3 loop: CASRGQGGNQPQHF. The CDR3 nucleotides are TGTGCCAGCAGGGGACAGGGGGGCAATCAGCCCCAGCATTTT.

The chain links TRBV19 to TRBJ1-6; D uncertain. The CDR3 has 13 amino acids. The V gene lost 4 bases and the J gene lost 6 bases, with 7 bases spanning the gap. Germline CDR1 LNHDA, CDR2 SQIVND (reference sequence). CDR3 in DNA: TGTGCCAGTAGTACATCAGTTAATTCACCCCTCCACTTT. This sequence encodes CASSTSVNSPLHF.

CDR3 region: CASSIRQGATNEKLFF. The CDR3 DNA reads as TGTGCCAGTAGTATTCGACAGGGGGCAACTAATGAAAAACTGTTTTTT. V is TRBV19 and J is TRBJ1-4, with 9 bases aligning to TRBD1. Germline-derived CDR1 and CDR2 are LNHDA and SQIVND (reference sequence). J was trimmed by 0 bases and V by 3 bases; bases with no gene match: 2. The CDR3 is 16 residues long.

The chain combines TRBV18 with TRBJ2-7; D perhaps matches TRBD1 (5 bases). The germline V gene has CDR1 KGHSH and CDR2 LQKENI. The V end lost 0 bases, the J end lost 5 bases, and 8 bases lay between the germline ends. This CDR3 comprises 13 residues. Here the CDR3 reads CASSPPSGNEQYF. DNA for the CDR3: TGTGCCAGCTCACCACCGTCAGGGAACGAGCAGTACTTC.

V usage is TRBV5-8 and J usage is TRBJ1-2; TRBD1 agrees at 7 bases. This CDR3 has 13 residues. V lost 3 bases to trimming and J lost 5 bases; unmatched junction nucleotides: 4. CDR1 is SGHTS, CDR2 YDEGEE, per germline. DNA of the CDR3: TGTGCCAGCAGCTGGGGGACAGTGTATGGCTACACCTTC. It translates to CASSWGTVYGYTF.

V and J are TRBV2 and TRBJ2-5; D is perhaps TRBD1 (6 bases). The CDR3 loop spans 11 amino acids. Trimming cost V 8 bases and J 5 bases, with 9 bases left between them. CDR1 is SNHLY and CDR2 is FYNNEI in the germline V gene. In DNA, the CDR3 is TGTGCCAGCCAAAGGGGGGAGACCCAGTACTTC. Protein product: CASQRGETQYF.

This clone has just one count. This sequence joins TRBV7-3 and TRBJ1-2, with TRBD1 matching over 8 bases. The CDR3 has 13 amino acids. From germline, CDR1 is SGHTA and CDR2 FQGTGA. J was trimmed by 8 bases and V by 3 bases; bases with no gene match: 5. CDR3 nucleotide sequence: TGTGCCAGCAGCTTCGGACAGGGTAGCGGCTACACCTTC. Amino acid sequence: CASSFGQGSGYTF.

This chain links TRBV19 with TRBJ1-5; tentatively, D is TRBD1 (5 bases). There are 16 residues in the CDR3. The V gene's germline CDR1 is LNHDA and CDR2 SQIVND (reference sequence). V lost 10 bases, J lost 2 bases, and 21 bases lay in between. The CDR3 sequence is CATRVGLAGGNQPQHF. The CDR3 DNA follows: TGTGCCACCCGGGTCGGACTCGCGGGGGGCAATCAGCCCCAGCATTTT.

The V call is TRBV28, the J call TRBJ1-2; the D gene is possibly TRBD1 (5 bases). The germline V and J ends were trimmed by 3 bases and 7 bases, with 9 bases remaining between them. The CDR3 is 12 residues long. The germline CDR1 and CDR2 sequences are MDHEN and SYDVKM. The CDR3 bases are TGTGCCAGCAGTTTTGGGGCGCTTGGCTACACCTTC. This translates into CASSFGALGYTF.

The V gene is TRBV11-2, the J gene TRBJ2-5, with 7 bases matching TRBD1. The V and J ends lost 5 bases and 5 bases, in that order; junction bases with no gene match: 8. This CDR3 contains 14 residues. The V gene's germline CDR1 is SGHAT and CDR2 FQNNGV. The CDR3 spells CASSPRTGVETQYF. CDR3 coding DNA: TGTGCCAGCAGCCCGCGGACAGGTGTTGAGACCCAGTACTTC.

The gene calls are TRBV28 and TRBJ1-5; D might be TRBD1 (6 bases). V was clipped by 5 bases and J by 4 bases, with 15 bases between them. The CDR3 length is 15 residues. Germline V gives CDR1 MDHEN, CDR2 SYDVKM. The CDR3 loop is CASSLSQGWNQPQHF. The CDR3 bases are TGTGCCAGCAGTCTCTCTCAGGGGTGGAATCAGCCCCAGCATTTT.

The V call is TRBV9, the J call TRBJ2-5; 15 bases are shared with TRBD2. CDR3 length equals 16 residues. Germline trimming cut 4 bases from V and 3 bases from J; bases unmatched to any gene: 4. The germline V gene encodes CDR1 SGDLS and CDR2 YYNGEE. The CDR3 is CASSKGTSGGKETQYF. The DNA for the CDR3 is TGTGCCAGCAGCAAGGGGACTAGCGGGGGGAAAGAGACCCAGTACTTC.

The V gene is TRBV6-4, the J gene TRBJ1-5; 8 nucleotides agree with TRBD1. This CDR3 region has 13 residues. CDR1 and CDR2 (germline): MRHNA, SNTAGT. V dropped 6 bases and J dropped 7; count of bases not matched to a gene: 5. The CDR3 here is CASSPDRGQPQHF. The CDR3 region has the DNA TGTGCCAGCAGCCCCGACAGGGGACAGCCCCAGCATTTT.

The rearrangement links TRBV5-1 to TRBJ1-6; weak D call: TRBD1 (6 bases). V was clipped by 5 bases and J by 8 bases, with 14 bases between them. The CDR3 is 14 amino acids. From germline, CDR1 is SGHRS and CDR2 YFSETQ. The CDR3, as DNA: TGCGCCAGCAGTCGGCGGGGGCTGGATTCACCCCTCCACTTT. Its translation is CASSRRGLDSPLHF.

The gene calls are TRBV7-8 and TRBJ1-2; possible D gene TRBD1, 6 bases. CDR1 and CDR2 (germline): SGHVS, FQNEAQ. CDR3 length: 16 amino acids. The V end was cut by 2 bases, the J end by 0 bases, with 13 bases between. CDR3 nucleotides: TGTGCCAGCAGCTTATCAGGACAGTTAGCTAACTATGGCTACACCTTC. It is translated as CASSLSGQLANYGYTF.

The chain recombines TRBV7-9 with TRBJ1-6, with 8 bases fitting TRBD1. Germline CDR1 and CDR2: SEHNR and FQNEAQ (reference sequence). The V gene end was trimmed by 6 bases and the J gene end by 1 base; junction bases not matched to a gene: 5. The length of the CDR3 is 16 residues. CDR3 region: CASSNTGGSYNSPLHF. The CDR3 DNA reads as TGTGCCAGCAGTAATACAGGGGGATCCTATAATTCACCCCTCCACTTT.

The V gene is TRBV6-5, the J gene TRBJ1-1, with 7 bases fitting TRBD1. After removal of 6 bases from V and 7 bases from J, the junction contained 11 bases not matched to a gene. The CDR3 sequence is 14 residues long. Germline V CDR1 and CDR2: MNHEY, SVGAGI. CDR3 loop: CASRYRTGAGEAFF. The DNA for the CDR3 is TGTGCCAGCAGATATCGGACAGGTGCTGGTGAAGCTTTCTTT.

V is TRBV27 and J is TRBJ1-2, with 8 bases matching TRBD1. CDR3 length: 13 residues. With 2 bases clipped from V and 8 bases from J, the junction kept 4 bases outside the gene matches. Germline V CDR1 and CDR2: MNHEY, SMNVEV (reference sequence). The DNA for the CDR3 is TGTGCCAGCAGTTTAGTATCAGGGGGCGGCTACACCTTC. Residues: CASSLVSGGGYTF.